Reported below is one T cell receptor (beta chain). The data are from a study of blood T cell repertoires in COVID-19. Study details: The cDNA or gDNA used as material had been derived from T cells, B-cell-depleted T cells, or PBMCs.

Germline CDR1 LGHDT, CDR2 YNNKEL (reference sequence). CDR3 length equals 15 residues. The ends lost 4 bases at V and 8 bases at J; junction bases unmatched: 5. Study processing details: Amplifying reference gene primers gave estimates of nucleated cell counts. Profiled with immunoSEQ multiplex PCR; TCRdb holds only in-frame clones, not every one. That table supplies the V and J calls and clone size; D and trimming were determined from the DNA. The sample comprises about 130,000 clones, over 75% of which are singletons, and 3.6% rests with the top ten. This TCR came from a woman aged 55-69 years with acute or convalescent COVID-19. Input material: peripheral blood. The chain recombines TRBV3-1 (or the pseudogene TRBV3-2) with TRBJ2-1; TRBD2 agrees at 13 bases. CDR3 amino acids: CASSPPGLAGYEQFF. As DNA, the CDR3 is TGTGCCAGCAGCCCTCCGGGACTAGCGGGATATGAGCAGTTCTTC.